The clone carrying this TCR beta chain has only a few counts. The data were obtained in a study of T cells in Graves' hyperthyroidism and ophthalmopathy. Amplification targeted TCR beta CDR3 regions from RNA transcripts. TCR CDR3 regions were first amplified by RT-PCR with HTBI primers. In TCRdb, the multiplex PCR reads were re-called with MiXCR into one record per CDR3 protein. Seen here are 100,000 to 140,000 distinct CDR3 sequences, 15% to 20% observed once, and the top ten hold 35% to 50%. After removal of 8 bases from V and 5 bases from J, the junction contained 8 bases not matched to a gene. Germline lookup yields CDR1 SNHLY and CDR2 FYNNEI. The CDR3 extends over 13 amino acids.

The source is a woman between 50 and 59 years old with Graves' hyperthyroidism. Input material: blood. This chain uses TRBV2 with TRBJ2-7; TRBD2 agrees at 8 bases. In nucleotides, the CDR3 is TGTGCCAGCGGTGGACTAGCTACCCACGAGCAGTACTTC. Its protein product is CASGGLATHEQYF.